Presented here are 5 T cell receptor beta chains from one specimen sequenced in a study of shared clonotypes between healthy human individuals. Libraries were prepared by immunoSEQ multiplex PCR; TCRdb keeps only in-frame clonotypes and omits some of them. The sample records roughly 330,000 clones, approximately 74% being singletons. Sequencing was carried out using memory CD4+ T cells sorted from blood. Regarding subset: CD45RA-negative fraction. Receptors were obtained from a man younger than 40 in good health.

CDR3 in amino acids: CASSKIKGGGGHTGELFF. DNA of the CDR3: TGTGCCAGCAGCAAGATCAAGGGGGGCGGTGGACACACCGGGGAGCTGTTTTTT. The chain uses TRBV11-2 and TRBJ2-2; D may match TRBD1 or TRBD2 (6 bases each). The germline V gene has CDR1 SGHAT and CDR2 FQNNGV. The CDR3 is 18 amino acids. The V gene lost 5 bases and the J gene lost 3 bases, with 22 bases spanning the gap.

J is TRBJ2-5 and V is TRBV7-8, with D tentatively TRBD1 (5 bases). The CDR3 loop spans 15 amino acids. V was cut by 5 bases and J by 3 bases, with 16 bases left in between. CDR1 and CDR2 from the germline V gene are SGHVS and FQNEAQ. In nucleotides, the CDR3 is TGTGCCAGCAGCGCAGGCCCAGGGCGTGAAGAGACCCAGTACTTC. Translation gives CASSAGPGREETQYF.

The rearrangement links TRBV4-3 to TRBJ2-2, with TRBD2 as a possible D gene (6 bases). The ends were cut back, 4 bases at V and 1 base at J, with 16 bases in the middle. The CDR3 totals 17 residues. The V gene's germline CDR1 is LGHNA and CDR2 YSLEER. The CDR3 DNA reads TGCGCCAGCAGCCGCGCGGGGCGCGGGGTGAACACCGGGGAGCTGTTTTTT. It translates to CASSRAGRGVNTGELFF.

At least ten counts were recorded for this clone. CDR3 nucleotide sequence: TGTGCCAGCAGGGCGGGAGGGCCTCCATCGTTCTACGAGCAGTACTTC. Residues: CASRAGGPPSFYEQYF. This chain connects TRBV25-1 to TRBJ2-7; 9 nucleotides agree with TRBD2. Germline V gene lookup returns CDR1 MGHDK and CDR2 SYGVNS. The length of the CDR3 is 16 residues. V shed 6 bases and J 3 bases; nucleotides not matched to a gene: 12.

This chain joins TRBV28 and TRBJ2-7; no definite D call. The CDR3 spans 16 residues. Trimming shortened V by 0 bases and J by 6 bases, and 18 bases separated the two germline ends. CDR1 is MDHEN and CDR2 is SYDVKM in the germline V gene. The CDR3 region is CASSLWASTSTGEQYF. In DNA form, the CDR3 reads TGTGCCAGCAGTTTATGGGCTTCCACGTCTACGGGCGAGCAGTACTTC.